This TCR beta chain stems from a study of cytomegalovirus exposure and HLA in healthy donors. As to this clone: Its antigen is still unknown.

Trimming took off 3 bases at V and 5 bases at J, with 13 bases between the two ends. The CDR3 has 14 residues. CDR1 and CDR2 from the germline V gene are PRHDT and FYEKMQ (reference sequence). Using immunoSEQ multiplex PCR, the repertoire was profiled, and TCRdb retains in-frame clones only, with some absent. The table has 160,000 or so clones, around nine tenths seen once. The study's findings and limits: Cytomegalovirus-associated status was assigned to 150 to 200 TCR beta chains. Usually a TCR sequence was rare, but some public TCRs were found in many donors.

The clonotype originates from a man between 18 and 29 years old in good health and CMV-seropositive. V gene TRBV13 combines with J gene TRBJ2-5, with TRBD1 as a possible D gene (5 bases). Sequenced sample: PBMCs. Written as DNA, the CDR3 is TGTGCCAGCAGCTTCCTCCAGGGCCACGAGACCCAGTACTTC. The encoded protein is CASSFLQGHETQYF.